The clone carrying this T cell receptor (beta chain) was seen repeatedly, ten times or more. TCRdb reanalysed the RT-PCR reads using MiXCR and keeps one entry per CDR3 protein. The sample lists 500,000 to 550,000 distinct CDR3 sequences; approximately 22% were seen once. The data originate from a study of response to subunit inactivated influenza vaccine. The CDR3 is 14 amino acids. From germline, CDR1 is SQVTM and CDR2 ANQGSEA. Trimming cost V 0 bases and J 6 bases, with 12 bases left between them. These data were also filed under a second study, of T cells expressing NK-cell markers. In that study: UMIs accompanied the 5'RACE template switching by which TCR beta cDNA was made. From sorted CD3+CD56+NKG2C+, CD3+CD56+NKG2C- and CD3+CD56-NKG2C+ T cells came the TCR beta repertoires. Just one sequenced donor of eight was HCMV-seronegative, while seven were seropositive. With an anti-gamma-delta TCR antibody, sorting in several experiments was kept to alpha-beta TCR T cells.

Source: CD4+ T cells sorted from PBMCs, taken approximately 12 days after vaccination. This sequence joins TRBV29-1 and TRBJ2-1; D remains ambiguous. The TCR sequence derives from a middle-aged man who received an inactivated influenza vaccine. The CDR3 coding sequence is TGCAGCGTTGAAGATTATGGGCGTCTCAATGAGCAGTTCTTC. Protein product: CSVEDYGRLNEQFF.